The 28 T cell receptor beta chains below all came from one sample that was sequenced in a study of T cells in Graves' hyperthyroidism and ophthalmopathy. The investigators amplified TCR beta CDR3 regions from RNA transcripts. An initial round of RT-PCR targeting the TCR CDR3 relied on the HTBI primer set. From the multiplex PCR reads, TCRdb called clonotypes with MiXCR, one entry per CDR3 protein. The sample has roughly 500,000 distinct CDR3 sequences, approximately 23% seen once; the top ten hold approximately 49%. Material: blood. The origin of the receptors is a woman aged 65 to 85 with Graves' ophthalmopathy.

The genes are TRBV11-2 and TRBJ2-7; TRBD1 is a possible D gene (6 bases). CDR1 is SGHAT, CDR2 FQNNGV, per germline. Trimming pared 5 bases from V and 7 bases from J, leaving 15 bases between. The CDR3 totals 13 residues. As DNA, the CDR3 is TGTGCCAGCAGCCGCTACCCCCAGGGGGAGCAGTACTTC. This codes for CASSRYPQGEQYF.

This clonotype was seen more than once but under ten times. The rearrangement joins TRBV7-9 to TRBJ2-7; 12 bases are a match to TRBD2. The CDR3 runs 17 residues. The J segment lost 1 base and the V segment lost 3 bases, leaving 7 bases of the junction unmatched. Germline V CDR1 and CDR2: SEHNR, FQNEAQ (reference sequence). The CDR3 loop is CASSFPTGLAGSYEQYF. DNA for the CDR3: TGTGCCAGCAGCTTCCCGACAGGACTAGCGGGATCCTACGAGCAGTACTTC.

This clonotype was seen at least ten times. V and J are TRBV12-3 or TRBV12-4 and TRBJ1-4; no clear D. The length of the CDR3 is 13 residues. The V gene lost 5 bases and the J gene lost 8 bases, with 12 bases spanning the gap. The CDR3 loop reads CASSPPTGEKLFF. The CDR3 DNA reads TGTGCCAGCAGTCCCCCGACGGGAGAAAAACTGTTTTTT.

This chain uses TRBV12-3 or TRBV12-4 with TRBJ1-1; 9 bases are a match to TRBD1. The CDR3 is made up of 12 amino acids. J gave up 6 bases and V 6 bases, and 2 bases lay outside the gene matches. The CDR3 DNA sequence: TGTGCCAGCAGCCGGACAGGGGCTGAAGCTTTCTTT. Translating gives CASSRTGAEAFF.

In this sample, this clonotype turned up a few times. The V call is TRBV13, the J call TRBJ2-1; D unclear. Germline CDR1 is PRHDT and CDR2 is FYEKMQ (reference sequence). Trimming stripped 0 bases from V and 5 bases from J, with 8 bases between. The CDR3 length is 14 residues. The CDR3 is CASSLGRQHNEQFF. CDR3 sequence (DNA): TGTGCCAGCAGCTTAGGCCGCCAGCACAATGAGCAGTTCTTC.

At least ten counts were recorded for this clonotype. This rearrangement joins TRBV5-1 to TRBJ1-1; tentatively, D is TRBD1 (6 bases). The germline V and J ends were trimmed by 3 bases and 7 bases, with 10 bases remaining between them. Germline V gene lookup returns CDR1 SGHRS and CDR2 YFSETQ. The CDR3 contains 12 residues. DNA of the CDR3: TGCGCCAGCAGCTATGGACAGAGTGAAGCTTTCTTT. This translates into CASSYGQSEAFF.

The chain combines TRBV9 with TRBJ2-1, with 12 bases fitting TRBD2. V dropped 2 bases and J dropped 7; count of bases not matched to a gene: 7. Germline lookup yields CDR1 SGDLS and CDR2 YYNGEE. The CDR3 contains 16 residues. DNA of the CDR3: TGTGCCAGCAGCGTGGGGGGTGGGACTAGCGGGAATGAGCAGTTCTTC. It yields the protein CASSVGGGTSGNEQFF.

The rearrangement joins TRBV20-1 to TRBJ1-5; D is undetermined. Trimming took 0 bases from V and 3 from J, leaving 15 bases between them. The CDR3 is made up of 16 amino acids. Germline-derived CDR1 and CDR2 are DFQATT and SNEGSKA (reference sequence). The CDR3: CSAREYGVGDNQPQHF. The CDR3 coding sequence is TGCAGTGCTAGAGAATATGGGGTCGGAGACAATCAGCCCCAGCATTTT.

This clonotype occurred many times. The chain combines TRBV12-3 or TRBV12-4 with TRBJ1-1; D might be TRBD1 (5 bases). CDR3 size: 14 residues. Deletions cut 4 bases from V and 6 bases from J, with 15 bases between. The DNA of the CDR3 is TGTGCCAGCAGTTCGGCCCTCAGGGCCCCTGAAGCTTTCTTT. It yields the protein CASSSALRAPEAFF.

The sample holds many counts of this clonotype. This sequence joins TRBV2 and TRBJ1-4; no clear D gene. Trimming removed 6 bases from V and 4 bases from J, with 6 bases in between. Germline V gene sequence: CDR1 SNHLY, CDR2 FYNNEI. The CDR3 spans 12 residues. CDR3 nucleotide sequence: TGTGCCAGCAGGATCCGTAATGAAAAACTGTTTTTT. It codes for CASRIRNEKLFF. The whole variable domain, remainder taken from reference TRBV2 and TRBJ1-4, is EPEVTQTPSHQVTQMGQEVILRCVPISNHLYFYWYRQILGQKVEFLVSFYNNEISEKSEIFDDQFSVERPDGSNFTLKIRSTKLEDSAMYFCASRIRNEKLFFGSGTQLSVL.

This clonotype was detected a few times. The chain links TRBV3-1 to TRBJ2-7; 8 bases are shared with TRBD2. The CDR3 is made up of 16 amino acids. J lost 6 bases, V lost 0 bases, and 10 bases had no gene match. CDR1 and CDR2 from the germline V gene are LGHDT and YNNKEL (reference sequence). CDR3 nucleotide sequence: TGTGCCAGCAGCCAAGAGTGGACGGGAGGGCCGGGCGAGCAGTACTTC. It translates to CASSQEWTGGPGEQYF.

The chain combines TRBV7-2 with TRBJ1-1; 7 bases match TRBD1. Germline trimming cut 5 bases from V and 2 bases from J; bases unmatched to any gene: 8. The CDR3 consists of 15 residues. Germline CDR1 SGHTA, CDR2 FQGNSA. The CDR3 here is CASSPRQGINTEAFF. Here the CDR3 DNA reads TGTGCCAGCAGCCCCCGACAGGGTATAAACACTGAAGCTTTCTTT.

The V gene is TRBV5-1, the J gene TRBJ1-6; D gene unclear. CDR1 SGHRS and CDR2 YFSETQ come from the germline V gene. The CDR3 loop spans 13 amino acids. V shed 2 bases and J shed 8 bases, with 8 bases lying between them. CDR3: CASSLQIDSPLHF. In DNA, the CDR3 is TGCGCCAGCAGCTTACAGATTGATTCACCCCTCCACTTT.

The chain uses TRBV20-1 and TRBJ2-1; D is possibly TRBD1 (6 bases). V was pared by 6 bases and J by 2 bases, with 14 bases between. The CDR3 consists of 14 residues. CDR1 is DFQATT and CDR2 is SNEGSKA in the germline V gene (reference sequence). The CDR3 bases are TGCAGTGCAAGCGGTGACAGGACCTACAATGAGCAGTTCTTC. Its translation is CSASGDRTYNEQFF.

This clonotype was detected only a few times. The J gene is TRBJ2-5, the V gene TRBV5-1; D not certain. The CDR3 length is 13 residues. The germline V and J ends were trimmed by 4 bases and 4 bases, with 11 bases remaining between them. Germline loops: CDR1 SGHRS, CDR2 YFSETQ. DNA for the CDR3: TGCGCCAGCAGCATTGACACGGGAGAGACCCAGTACTTC. It yields the protein CASSIDTGETQYF.

The chain has TRBV19 and TRBJ1-1; D is possibly TRBD1 (5 bases). Germline V lookup: CDR1 LNHDA, CDR2 SQIVND (reference sequence). This CDR3 spans 14 amino acids. Trimming pared 3 bases from V and 4 bases from J, leaving 12 bases between. As DNA, the CDR3 is TGTGCCAGTAGTATCCAGGGATTGAGCACTGAAGCTTTCTTT. Its protein is CASSIQGLSTEAFF.

This chain uses TRBV7-2 with TRBJ2-5; 13 bases fit TRBD2. There are 16 residues in the CDR3. Losses at the gene ends were 5 bases for V and 6 bases for J; bases not matched to a gene: 9. The germline gives CDR1 SGHTA, CDR2 FQGNSA. In DNA, the CDR3 is TGTGCCAGCAGCCCGGGGGGGACTAGCGGGATAAAGACCCAGTACTTC. Its protein is CASSPGGTSGIKTQYF. The full variable domain, rest sourced from reference TRBV7-2 and TRBJ2-5, is GAGVSQSPSNKVTEKGKDVELRCDPISGHTALYWYRQSLGQGLEFLIYFQGNSAPDKSGLPSDRFSAERTGGSVSTLTIQRTQQEDSAVYLCASSPGGTSGIKTQYFGPGTRLLVL.

This clonotype has a handful of counts. The chain couples TRBV12-3 or TRBV12-4 to TRBJ1-4; D ambiguous. CDR3 length: 12 amino acids. Trimming stripped 4 bases from V and 6 bases from J, with 6 bases between. CDR3 sequence reads: CASSSNDEKLFF. CDR3 DNA sequence: TGTGCCAGCAGTTCAAACGATGAAAAACTGTTTTTT.

This clonotype was seen a handful of times. This chain joins TRBV6-1 and TRBJ1-1; TRBD1 agrees at 10 bases. This CDR3 is built from 15 residues. From germline, CDR1 is MNHNS and CDR2 SASEGT. V shed 6 bases, J shed 6 bases, and the junction held 10 bases outside the gene matches. The CDR3 DNA reads TGTGCCAGCAGAGAACCGGGACAGGGGTCAGCTGAAGCTTTCTTT. It yields the protein CASREPGQGSAEAFF.

Ten or more counts support this clonotype. The chain couples TRBV5-1 to TRBJ2-3; 9 bases fit TRBD2. This CDR3 region has 17 residues. The V segment lost 0 bases and the J segment 1 base; nucleotides outside the gene matches: 6. Germline loops: CDR1 SGHRS, CDR2 YFSETQ. CDR3 coding DNA: TGCGCCAGCAGCTTGGCCGCGATAGCGGGAGGCACAGATACGCAGTATTTT. Its protein is CASSLAAIAGGTDTQYF.

The J gene is TRBJ1-2, the V gene TRBV3-1; D not certain. The V end lost 1 base, the J end lost 6 bases, and 12 bases lay between the germline ends. CDR1 and CDR2 from the germline V gene are LGHDT and YNNKEL (reference sequence). The CDR3 is 14 residues long. The CDR3 here is CASSQGTRPNGYTF. Here the CDR3 DNA reads TGTGCCAGCAGCCAAGGGACCCGACCCAATGGCTACACCTTC.

This sequence joins TRBV28 and TRBJ2-3; D tentatively reads TRBD1 or TRBD2 (6 bases each). From germline, CDR1 is MDHEN and CDR2 SYDVKM. V gave up 10 bases and J gave up 6 bases, with 14 bases separating them. The CDR3 is 12 amino acids. Here the CDR3 reads CATLGGTDTQYF. The CDR3, as DNA: TGTGCCACCCTAGGGGGGACGGATACGCAGTATTTT.

The table lists this clonotype with many counts. V usage is TRBV11-1 and J usage is TRBJ2-3; TRBD2 matches at 11 bases. This CDR3 is 17 amino acids long. Germline CDR1 and CDR2: SGHAT and FQDESV (reference sequence). J was trimmed by 0 bases and V by 4 bases; bases with no gene match: 6. CDR3: CASSSGTSGTSTDTQYF. The CDR3 DNA sequence: TGTGCCAGCAGCTCCGGGACTAGCGGTACTAGCACAGATACGCAGTATTTT.

This clonotype was found many times. V usage is TRBV2 and J usage is TRBJ2-1; 11 bases align to TRBD2. This CDR3 contains 14 residues. CDR1 SNHLY and CDR2 FYNNEI come from the germline V gene. The V and J ends lost 7 bases and 6 bases, in that order; junction bases with no gene match: 5. For the CDR3, the DNA is TGTGCCAGCATTCGCGGGACTAGCGGCAATGAGCAGTTCTTC. Translated, it gives CASIRGTSGNEQFF. Full variable domain (missing parts from reference TRBV2 and TRBJ2-1): EPEVTQTPSHQVTQMGQEVILRCVPISNHLYFYWYRQILGQKVEFLVSFYNNEISEKSEIFDDQFSVERPDGSNFTLKIRSTKLEDSAMYFCASIRGTSGNEQFFGPGTRLTVL.

This clonotype appeared many times. V usage is TRBV28 and J usage is TRBJ1-2; D gene uncertain. Germline V CDR1 and CDR2: MDHEN, SYDVKM. The length of the CDR3 is 16 residues. V was cut by 2 bases and J by 0 bases, with 13 bases left in between. CDR3 in amino acids: CASSLKGRITNYGYTF. CDR3 sequence (DNA): TGTGCCAGCAGTTTAAAAGGGCGGATAACTAACTATGGCTACACCTTC.

The chain has TRBV3-1 and TRBJ2-7, with TRBD2 matching over 7 bases. Germline CDR1 reads LGHDT; CDR2 reads YNNKEL (reference sequence). CDR3 size: 16 residues. V gave up 0 bases and J gave up 0 bases; unmatched junction bases: 5. DNA for the CDR3: TGTGCCAGCAGCCAAGATGTGATAGCGGGCTCCTACGAGCAGTACTTC. Residues: CASSQDVIAGSYEQYF.

The table lists this clonotype with a few counts. This chain joins TRBV6-1 and TRBJ2-5, with 10 bases that match TRBD2. Germline assignment: CDR1 MNHNS and CDR2 SASEGT. The V segment lost 6 bases and the J segment 4 bases; nucleotides outside the gene matches: 2. The CDR3 sequence is 13 residues long. The DNA for the CDR3 is TGTGCCAGCAGGAAGCGGGAGGGAGAGACCCAGTACTTC. Translated: CASRKREGETQYF.

The table lists this clonotype with a few counts. This chain uses TRBV9 with TRBJ2-7; either TRBD1 or TRBD2 may supply D (5 bases each). Germline CDR1 SGDLS, CDR2 YYNGEE. This CDR3 spans 16 amino acids. Trimming left V 0 bases short and J 1 base short, with 14 bases between. CDR3 loop: CASSVGGGAGSYEQYF. CDR3 nucleotide sequence: TGTGCCAGCAGCGTAGGTGGTGGGGCGGGTTCCTACGAGCAGTACTTC. The full variable domain, completed using reference TRBV9 and TRBJ2-7, is DSGVTQTPKHLITATGQRVTLRCSPRSGDLSVYWYQQSLDQGLQFLIQYYNGEERAKGNILERFSAQQFPDLHSELNLSSLELGDSALYFCASSVGGGAGSYEQYFGPGTRLTVT.